Listed below are T cell receptor beta chains from one sample, sequenced in a study of CD8 T cells in ankylosing spondylitis. Using its own MiXCR run on the 5' RACE reads, TCRdb lists one record per CDR3 protein. Among a few hundred thousand distinct CDR3 sequences listed, around 24% were seen once. Sequenced input: blood, either unsorted or a sorted T cell fraction (not recorded which). The source of these receptors is a male donor with ankylosing spondylitis. CDR3s include the opening cysteine and the closing phenylalanine or tryptophan. D genes are given only for firm matches. Rows give clone size only sometimes, using once, few, many, or a class for an expanded clone.

D gene	V gene	clone size	J gene	CDR3 protein	CDR3 DNA
TRBD2	TRBV11-3	-	TRBJ2-1	CASSYAGTSSNEQFF	TGTGCCAGCAGCTACGCCGGGACTAGTTCGAATGAGCAGTTCTTC
-	TRBV25-1	-	TRBJ1-5	CASSDPRNSNQPQHF	TGTGCCAGCAGTGACCCTAGAAATAGCAATCAGCCCCAGCATTTT
TRBD2	TRBV7-3	-	TRBJ2-3	CASSSWTSGFGDTQYF	TGTGCCAGCAGCTCCTGGACTAGCGGGTTTGGAGATACGCAGTATTTT
-	TRBV27	-	TRBJ2-3	CASSLGGPFTDTQYF	TGTGCCAGCAGTTTGGGGGGACCCTTCACAGATACGCAGTATTTT
-	TRBV7-2	-	TRBJ2-5	CASSLLRGMETQYF	TGTGCCAGCAGCTTATTGAGGGGCATGGAGACCCAGTACTTC
TRBD1	TRBV5-1	-	TRBJ1-4	CASSLGDSYEKLFF	TGCGCCAGTTCCCTCGGGGACAGTTATGAAAAACTGTTTTTT
TRBD2	TRBV7-6	-	TRBJ2-7	CASSLARERAYEQYF	TGTGCCAGCAGCTTAGCGCGGGAGCGGGCCTACGAGCAGTACTTC
-	TRBV2	few	TRBJ1-5	CASSESRGLGPQHF	TGTGCCAGCAGTGAAAGCAGGGGACTTGGGCCCCAGCATTTT
TRBD2	TRBV5-1	-	TRBJ2-1	CASSLRLAGVINEQFF	TGCGCCAGCAGCTTACGACTAGCGGGAGTCATCAATGAGCAGTTCTTC
-	TRBV3-1	-	TRBJ2-7	CASSQGTVSLEQYF	TGTGCCAGCAGCCAAGGGACGGTATCTCTCGAGCAGTACTTC
TRBD2	TRBV27	few	TRBJ2-7	CASSFTSGGSGQYF	TGTGCCAGCAGTTTCACTAGCGGGGGTTCAGGGCAGTACTTC
-	TRBV11-2	many	TRBJ2-2	CASSFRGLQAGELFF	TGTGCCAGCAGCTTCCGGGGCCTACAGGCCGGGGAGCTGTTTTTT
-	TRBV5-1	-	TRBJ2-2	CASSLSVAVNTGELFF	TGCGCCAGCAGCTTGAGCGTAGCTGTGAACACCGGGGAGCTGTTTTTT
-	TRBV7-3	-	TRBJ2-7	CASSLYAGGPSYEQYF	TGTGCCAGCAGCTTATATGCAGGCGGACCCTCCTACGAGCAGTACTTC
TRBD2	TRBV23-1	-	TRBJ2-7	CASRMGEGWSYEQYF	TGCGCCAGCAGAATGGGGGAGGGTTGGTCCTACGAGCAGTACTTC
TRBD1	TRBV28	few	TRBJ2-3	CATWDRVTDTQYF	TGTGCCACCTGGGACAGGGTAACAGATACGCAGTATTTT
TRBD1	TRBV27	-	TRBJ1-1	CATRQGTARNTEAFF	TGTGCCACCCGACAGGGAACGGCGAGGAACACTGAAGCTTTCTTT
-	TRBV18	few	TRBJ1-6	CASSPGQLRDSPLHF	TGTGCCAGCTCACCCGGACAGCTCAGGGATTCACCCCTCCACTTT
-	TRBV4-3	many	TRBJ2-1	CASSQDWKRADRYYNEQFF	TGCGCCAGCAGCCAAGATTGGAAGCGGGCCGATCGTTACTACAATGAGCAGTTCTTC
-	TRBV5-1	few	TRBJ2-7	CASSLAIAASYEQYF	TGCGCCAGCAGCTTGGCCATAGCGGCCTCCTACGAGCAGTACTTC
TRBD1	TRBV5-1	-	TRBJ2-3	CASSLAGTGAADTQYF	TGCGCCAGCAGCTTAGCCGGGACAGGGGCAGCAGATACGCAGTATTTT
TRBD1	TRBV12-3/TRBV12-4	many	TRBJ1-5	CASRSTGGSQPQHF	TGTGCCAGCAGATCGACAGGGGGAAGTCAGCCCCAGCATTTT
-	TRBV20-1	few	TRBJ2-1	CSGLRSTTYNEQFF	TGCAGTGGGCTCCGGAGCACCACCTACAATGAGCAGTTCTTC
TRBD2	TRBV11-1	few	TRBJ2-2	CASSSHQGTSAKLFF	TGTGCCAGCAGCTCACACCAGGGGACTAGCGCTAAGCTGTTTTTT
TRBD2	TRBV5-6	-	TRBJ2-1	CASSRLDGGGWEQFF	TGTGCCAGCAGCCGACTAGACGGGGGGGGTTGGGAGCAGTTCTTC
-	TRBV5-6	many	TRBJ2-7	CASSFPGVGEQYF	TGTGCCAGCAGCTTTCCGGGAGTCGGCGAGCAGTACTTC
-	TRBV6-4	-	TRBJ1-1	CASSEQGTGTEAFF	TGTGCCAGCAGCGAACAGGGAACGGGCACTGAAGCTTTCTTT
-	TRBV6-5	few	TRBJ1-1	CASSYLVGSGKNTEAFF	TGTGCCAGCAGTTACTTGGTCGGTTCAGGTAAAAACACTGAAGCTTTCTTT
TRBD2	TRBV6-1	few	TRBJ2-2	CASRTSGRAGELFF	TGTGCCAGCAGGACTAGCGGGAGGGCCGGGGAGCTGTTTTTT
-	TRBV7-2	many	TRBJ2-1	CASSLGQGRYNEQFF	TGTGCCAGCAGCTTAGGGCAGGGACGGTATAATGAGCAGTTCTTC
-	TRBV4-1	few	TRBJ2-1	CASSQERTKSYNEQFF	TGCGCCAGCAGCCAAGAGAGGACTAAATCCTACAATGAGCAGTTCTTC
-	TRBV5-1	-	TRBJ2-3	CASSLESSSTDTQYF	TGCGCCAGCAGCTTGGAGTCGTCTAGCACAGATACGCAGTATTTT
-	TRBV11-3	-	TRBJ2-1	CASSLGRVNNEQFF	TGTGCCAGCAGCTTAGGCAGGGTAAACAATGAGCAGTTCTTC
TRBD2	TRBV5-5	-	TRBJ2-7	CASSREGLSSYEQYF	TGTGCCAGCAGCCGGGAGGGTCTCAGCTCCTACGAGCAGTACTTC
TRBD2	TRBV2	-	TRBJ2-3	CTSSEARGGAGVLYF	TGTACCAGCAGTGAAGCCCGCGGGGGGGCGGGAGTCCTGTATTTT
TRBD1	TRBV4-1	-	TRBJ2-5	CASSHATTGTGFQETQYF	TGCGCCAGCAGCCATGCAACCACCGGGACAGGATTCCAAGAGACCCAGTACTTC
-	TRBV4-3	-	TRBJ2-3	CASSQEAADTQYF	TGCGCCAGCAGCCAAGAAGCTGCAGATACGCAGTATTTT
-	TRBV29-1	few	TRBJ2-7	CSGSLGGSNEQYF	TGCAGCGGGTCTTTGGGTGGTTCTAACGAGCAGTACTTC
TRBD2	TRBV14	-	TRBJ2-1	CASARTTSGRSQFF	TGTGCCAGCGCCCGGACGACTAGCGGGAGGTCGCAGTTCTTC
-	TRBV5-6	-	TRBJ2-3	CATPTQYF	TGTGCCACCCCGACGCAGTATTTT
-	TRBV10-3	-	TRBJ2-2	CAISDGLGATGELFF	TGTGCCATCAGTGATGGGCTTGGCGCCACCGGGGAGCTGTTTTTT
-	TRBV7-2	few	TRBJ2-3	CASSLATRDTQYF	TGTGCCAGCAGCTTAGCGACTAGAGATACGCAGTATTTT
-	TRBV5-4	few	TRBJ2-5	CASSQYRETQYF	TGTGCCAGCAGCCAATACAGAGAGACCCAGTACTTC
-	TRBV12-3/TRBV12-4	many	TRBJ2-7	CASSLLGLSYEQYF	TGTGCCAGCAGTCTGCTTGGGCTATCCTACGAGCAGTACTTC
-	TRBV7-3	-	TRBJ1-2	CASSKQGYSYTF	TGTGCCAGCAGTAAACAGGGTTATAGCTACACCTTC
-	TRBV7-8	many	TRBJ1-5	CASSQMAGYNQPQHF	TGTGCCAGCAGCCAAATGGCAGGGTACAATCAGCCCCAGCATTTT
-	TRBV11-2	few	TRBJ2-2	CASSPVGATNTGELFF	TGTGCCAGCAGCCCGGTAGGGGCAACGAACACCGGGGAGCTGTTTTTT